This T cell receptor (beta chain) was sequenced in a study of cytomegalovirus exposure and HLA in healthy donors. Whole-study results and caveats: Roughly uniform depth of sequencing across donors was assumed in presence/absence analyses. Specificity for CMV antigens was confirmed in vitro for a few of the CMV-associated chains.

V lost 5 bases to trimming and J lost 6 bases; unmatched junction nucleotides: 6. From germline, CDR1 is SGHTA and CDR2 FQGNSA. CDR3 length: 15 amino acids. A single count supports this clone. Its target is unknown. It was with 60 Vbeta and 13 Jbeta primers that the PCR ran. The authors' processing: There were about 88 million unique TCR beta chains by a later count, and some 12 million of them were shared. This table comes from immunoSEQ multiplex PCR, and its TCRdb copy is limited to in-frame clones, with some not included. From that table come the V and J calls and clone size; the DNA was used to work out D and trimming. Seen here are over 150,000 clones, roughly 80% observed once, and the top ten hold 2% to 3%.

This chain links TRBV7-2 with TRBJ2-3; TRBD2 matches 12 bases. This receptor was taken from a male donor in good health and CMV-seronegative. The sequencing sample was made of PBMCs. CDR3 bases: TGTGCCAGCAGCGTGTCTAGCGGGAGGGTGGATACGCAGTATTTT. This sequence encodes CASSVSSGRVDTQYF.